What follows are 28 T cell receptor beta chains derived from one specimen sequenced in a study of blood T cell repertoires in COVID-19. Some clones are missing from TCRdb's copy, which holds only in-frame ones; the method was immunoSEQ multiplex PCR. Here the sample spans 45,000 to 60,000 clones, approximately 84% being singletons. The sequenced sample consisted of peripheral blood. Receptors were obtained from a man over 45 with acute or convalescent COVID-19.

The gene calls are TRBV27 and TRBJ1-5; D gene ambiguous. Looked up from germline, CDR1 is MNHEY and CDR2 is SMNVEV (reference sequence). Trimming stripped 2 bases from V and 3 bases from J, with 8 bases between. The CDR3 spans 14 residues. The CDR3 DNA follows: TGTGCCAGCAGTTTACAACAGAACAATCAGCCCCAGCATTTT. The encoded protein is CASSLQQNNQPQHF.

The chain links TRBV4-2 to TRBJ2-2; 8 bases fit TRBD1. The germline CDR1 and CDR2 sequences are LGHNA and YNFKEQ. The CDR3 covers 17 residues. V trimming: 1 base; J trimming: 3 bases; junction bases outside the gene matches: 7. CDR3 in amino acids: CASSQVGQGVDTGELFF. The CDR3 DNA follows: TGTGCCAGCAGCCAAGTCGGACAGGGCGTGGACACCGGGGAGCTGTTTTTT.

This chain uses TRBV11-1 with TRBJ2-7; 7 nucleotides agree with TRBD1. The length of the CDR3 is 13 residues. CDR1 is SGHAT, CDR2 FQDESV, per germline (reference sequence). J lost 2 bases, V lost 4 bases, and 2 bases had no gene match. The CDR3 is CASSSGQPYEQYF. CDR3 in DNA: TGTGCCAGCAGCTCGGGACAGCCCTACGAGCAGTACTTC.

V usage is TRBV29-1 and J usage is TRBJ1-2; 7 bases map to TRBD1. Germline lookup yields CDR1 SQVTM and CDR2 ANQGSEA. V was clipped by 6 bases and J by 5 bases; unmatched bases: 9. The CDR3 contains 13 residues. CDR3 nucleotide sequence: TGCAGCGTACTTCCCGGGACAGAGTATGGCTACACCTTC. It codes for CSVLPGTEYGYTF.

V usage is TRBV5-6 and J usage is TRBJ1-1; tentatively, D is TRBD1 (6 bases). This CDR3 comprises 14 residues. V lost 4 bases and J 2 bases, leaving 12 bases between the germline ends. CDR1 and CDR2 from the germline V gene are SGHDT and YYEEEE. CDR3 residues: CASSQGTLNTEAFF. The CDR3 DNA reads as TGTGCCAGCAGCCAAGGGACATTAAACACTGAAGCTTTCTTT.

This rearrangement joins TRBV6-2 or TRBV6-3 to TRBJ1-6, with TRBD1 identical over 7 bases. Germline-derived CDR1 and CDR2 are MNHEY and SVGEGT. V shed 5 bases, J shed 7 bases, and the junction held 11 bases outside the gene matches. The CDR3 loop spans 16 amino acids. Written as DNA, the CDR3 is TGTGCCAGCAGTCAGTCTCGGGACAGCAGAAATTCACCCCTCCACTTT. As protein: CASSQSRDSRNSPLHF.

CDR3 DNA: TGTGCCAGTAGTATATTGGGAGTCGACGAGCAGTACTTC. Protein sequence: CASSILGVDEQYF. The V and J genes are TRBV19 and TRBJ2-7; D might be TRBD2 (5 bases). V lost 2 bases and J lost 5, with 10 bases in between. CDR3 length equals 13 residues. Germline V gives CDR1 LNHDA, CDR2 SQIVND (reference sequence).

The chain is built from TRBV10-3 and TRBJ1-2, with TRBD1 as a possible D gene (6 bases). Germline lookup yields CDR1 ENHRY and CDR2 SYGVKD. With 3 bases removed from V and 5 bases from J, the gap between germline ends came to 16 bases. CDR3 length equals 15 residues. The DNA for the CDR3 is TGTGCCATCAGTGATACAGGGTTCGGGAGGTATGGCTACACCTTC. Translated, it gives CAISDTGFGRYGYTF.

The gene calls are TRBV15 and TRBJ2-4; 8 positions agree with TRBD2. Germline assignment: CDR1 LNHNV and CDR2 YYDKDF (reference sequence). V lost 1 base, J lost 1 base, and 3 bases stayed unmatched. The CDR3 consists of 16 residues. The CDR3 nucleotides are TGTGCCACCAGCAGAGCGGGGGGGGAGGCCAAAAACATTCAGTACTTC. Protein: CATSRAGGEAKNIQYF.

The genes are TRBV5-4 and TRBJ1-2; D not resolved. The CDR3 contains 13 residues. The germline V gene has CDR1 SGHNT and CDR2 YYREEE (reference sequence). V lost 1 base and J 6 bases, leaving 10 bases between the germline ends. As DNA, the CDR3 is TGTGCCAGCAGCTTGACGGTGGAGAATGGCTACACCTTC. Translated, it gives CASSLTVENGYTF.

This sequence joins TRBV20-1 and TRBJ2-1; 7 bases align to TRBD2. Germline V gene data show CDR1 as DFQATT and CDR2 as SNEGSKA (reference sequence). The V and J ends lost 3 bases and 7 bases, in that order; junction bases with no gene match: 9. The CDR3 has 14 residues. The CDR3 spells CSASPGEGLNEQFF. The CDR3 DNA is TGCAGTGCTAGTCCGGGGGAGGGGTTGAATGAGCAGTTCTTC.

V usage is TRBV28 and J usage is TRBJ2-3, with 8 bases lining up with TRBD2. The J segment lost 0 bases and the V segment lost 5 bases, leaving 16 bases of the junction unmatched. From germline, CDR1 is MDHEN and CDR2 SYDVKM. This CDR3 region has 19 residues. This CDR3 is CASSLHLWSSGPSTDTQYF. In DNA form, the CDR3 reads TGTGCCAGCAGTCTCCACCTTTGGTCTAGCGGGCCTAGCACAGATACGCAGTATTTT.

The chain has TRBV2 and TRBJ2-5; possible D gene TRBD2, 5 bases. Germline CDR1 and CDR2: SNHLY and FYNNEI. This CDR3 contains 12 residues. The V end lost 6 bases, the J end lost 5 bases, and 10 bases lay between the germline ends. CDR3 sequence: CASRSTGETQYF. CDR3 nucleotides: TGTGCCAGCAGGTCGACGGGGGAGACCCAGTACTTC.

This clone is labeled medium-sized. The rearrangement uses TRBV4-2 and TRBJ1-4; 7 bases are shared with TRBD1. CDR3 length: 17 amino acids. Germline trimming cut 2 bases from V and 7 bases from J; bases unmatched to any gene: 13. The germline CDR1 and CDR2 sequences are LGHNA and YNFKEQ. The CDR3 region has the DNA TGTGCCAGCAGCCAACATCAAGAAGGGACAGAAAGTGAAAAACTGTTTTTT. Translated, it gives CASSQHQEGTESEKLFF.

This clone appeared once. V gene TRBV9 combines with J gene TRBJ2-7, with 9 positions matching TRBD1. Trimming at V came to 4 bases and at J to 0 bases, leaving 5 bases not matched to a gene. The germline CDR1 and CDR2 sequences are SGDLS and YYNGEE. The CDR3 extends over 15 amino acids. The CDR3 coding sequence is TGTGCCAGCAGCACAGGGGGCGGGGCCTCCTACGAGCAGTACTTC. The encoded protein is CASSTGGGASYEQYF.

The chain combines TRBV5-4 with TRBJ1-6, with D uncertain. Germline V gives CDR1 SGHNT, CDR2 YYREEE (reference sequence). This CDR3 has 16 amino acids. The germline V and J ends were trimmed by 0 bases and 3 bases, with 10 bases remaining between them. CDR3 sequence (DNA): TGTGCCAGCAGCTTGGGTGGAGACCTCTATAATTCACCCCTCCACTTT. Its protein is CASSLGGDLYNSPLHF. The variable domain in full, with the rest retrieved from reference TRBV5-4 and TRBJ1-6, is ETGVTQSPTHLIKTRGQQVTLRCSSQSGHNTVSWYQQALGQGPQFIFQYYREEENGRGNFPPRFSGLQFPNYSSELNVNALELDDSALYLCASSLGGDLYNSPLHFGNGTRLTVT.

This chain joins TRBV7-9 and TRBJ2-7; 8 bases line up with TRBD2. The ends lost 5 bases at V and 4 bases at J; junction bases unmatched: 7. Germline lookup yields CDR1 SEHNR and CDR2 FQNEAQ (reference sequence). The CDR3 consists of 14 residues. The CDR3 loop reads CASSEGLASYEQYF. CDR3 nucleotides: TGTGCCAGCAGCGAAGGACTAGCAAGTTACGAGCAGTACTTC.

J is TRBJ1-1 and V is TRBV6-6, with TRBD1 matching over 9 bases. The CDR3 spans 15 residues. CDR1 is MNHNY, CDR2 SVGAGI, per germline (reference sequence). The junction had 8 bases not matched to a gene; V was cut back by 2 bases and J by 7 bases. CDR3 sequence reads: CASSYRGQGGDEAFF. The CDR3 region has the DNA TGTGCCAGCAGTTACAGGGGACAGGGTGGCGATGAAGCTTTCTTT.

This sequence joins TRBV6-6 and TRBJ1-5; D not certain. V lost 0 bases, J lost 5 bases, and 14 bases lay in between. Germline V CDR1 and CDR2: MNHNY, SVGAGI (reference sequence). CDR3 length: 16 amino acids. The CDR3 DNA reads TGTGCCAGCAGTTACTCTGCAGAACTAGTGGATCAGCCCCAGCATTTT. Translating it yields CASSYSAELVDQPQHF.

The chain is built from TRBV15 and TRBJ1-1; tentative D call: TRBD1 (6 bases). The CDR3 is made up of 13 amino acids. The germline CDR1 and CDR2 sequences are LNHNV and YYDKDF (reference sequence). Trimming took off 3 bases at V and 4 bases at J, with 9 bases between the two ends. In DNA form, the CDR3 reads TGTGCCACCAGCAGTGCCAGGGGCACTGAAGCTTTCTTT. It is translated as CATSSARGTEAFF.

The rearrangement links TRBV5-5 to TRBJ2-7; D is perhaps TRBD2 (5 bases). CDR3 length equals 13 residues. Germline loops: CDR1 SGHKS, CDR2 YYEKEE (reference sequence). V dropped 0 bases and J dropped 2 bases, with 6 bases sitting between them. As DNA, the CDR3 is TGTGCCAGCAGCTTGGACGGGACCTACGAGCAGTACTTC. As protein: CASSLDGTYEQYF.

This chain's CDR3 is CASSIGTSGSYTYNEQFF. CDR3 bases: TGTGCCAGTAGTATTGGGACTAGCGGGTCATATACCTACAATGAGCAGTTCTTC. V and J are TRBV19 and TRBJ2-1; 12 nucleotides line up with TRBD2. This CDR3 is built from 18 residues. The ends lost 3 bases at V and 2 bases at J; junction bases unmatched: 8. CDR1 LNHDA and CDR2 SQIVND come from the germline V gene (reference sequence). Based on the CDR3 plus reference TRBV19 and TRBJ2-1, the full variable domain is DGGITQSPKYLFRKEGQNVTLSCEQNLNHDAMYWYRQDPGQGLRLIYYSQIVNDFQKGDIAEGYSVSREKKESFPLTVTSAQKNPTAFYLCASSIGTSGSYTYNEQFFGPGTRLTVL.

This chain joins TRBV11-2 and TRBJ2-1, with TRBD2 identical over 8 bases. The CDR3 is 15 residues long. V gave up 5 bases and J gave up 4 bases; unmatched junction bases: 7. Germline CDR1 reads SGHAT; CDR2 reads FQNNGV. The CDR3 DNA follows: TGTGCCAGCAGCCCAAGGACTAGCCCATACAATGAGCAGTTCTTC. Translating gives CASSPRTSPYNEQFF. Filled out from reference TRBV11-2 and TRBJ2-1, the complete variable domain reads EAGVAQSPRYKIIEKRQSVAFWCNPISGHATLYWYQQILGQGPKLLIQFQNNGVVDDSQLPKDRFSAERLKGVDSTLKIQPAKLEDSAVYLCASSPRTSPYNEQFFGPGTRLTVL.

This chain connects TRBV21-1 to TRBJ1-5. TRBV21-1 is reported as a pseudogene. There are 16 residues in the CDR3. Here the CDR3 DNA reads TGTGCCAGCAGCGCGGGCCAGACGGATAGCAATCAGCCCCAGCATTTT. It codes for CASSAGQTDSNQPQHF.

The chain joins TRBV15 to TRBJ2-5; 10 positions agree with TRBD2. Germline V gene data show CDR1 as LNHNV and CDR2 as YYDKDF (reference sequence). CDR3 length: 15 amino acids. Trimming cost V 6 bases and J 6 bases; bases outside gene matches: 10. In DNA form, the CDR3 reads TGTGCCACCAGGGTTGGCCTAGCGGGGGCCCAGACCCAGTACTTC. This sequence encodes CATRVGLAGAQTQYF.

The chain has TRBV19 and TRBJ1-5; D is unclear. Trimming stripped 0 bases from V and 0 bases from J, with 12 bases between. Germline assignment: CDR1 LNHDA and CDR2 SQIVND (reference sequence). This CDR3 is 17 amino acids long. In DNA, the CDR3 is TGTGCCAGTAGTATAGATCTACGGGAGATTAGCAATCAGCCCCAGCATTTT. It specifies CASSIDLREISNQPQHF.

This clone was seen once. The rearrangement uses TRBV7-2 and TRBJ2-1, with TRBD2 as a possible D gene (6 bases). V gave up 3 bases and J gave up 4 bases, with 13 bases separating them. The CDR3 sequence is 15 residues long. CDR1 and CDR2 (germline): SGHTA, FQGNSA. The CDR3 protein is CASSFRSGTYNEQFF. In DNA form, the CDR3 reads TGTGCCAGCAGCTTTCGATCCGGGACTTACAATGAGCAGTTCTTC.

The chain has TRBV19 and TRBJ1-1; TRBD1 matches 7 bases. There are 15 residues in the CDR3. The junction had 5 bases not matched to a gene; V was cut back by 3 bases and J by 1 base. Germline loops: CDR1 LNHDA, CDR2 SQIVND (reference sequence). The chain's CDR3 is CASSMTHRGNTEAFF. DNA for the CDR3: TGTGCCAGTAGTATGACCCACAGGGGGAACACTGAAGCTTTCTTT.